Listed here are 13 T cell receptor beta chains from one sample, sequenced in a study of T cell responses to AZD1222 COVID-19 vaccine. Sequencing used immunoSEQ multiplex PCR; TCRdb keeps in-frame clones, though not all of them. The data show roughly 90,000 clones, with about 93% seen just once and roughly 4.3% held by the top ten. This material consisted of peripheral blood, taken on day 0 of MenACWY control vaccination. The origin of the receptors is an adult in good health.

V and J are TRBV30 and TRBJ1-1; D call uncertain. This CDR3 region has 17 residues. Trimming removed 1 base from V and 4 bases from J, with 22 bases in between. Germline CDR1 reads GTSNPN; CDR2 reads SVGIG (reference sequence). CDR3 sequence reads: CAWSAVHRSLSPTEAFF. The CDR3 DNA sequence: TGTGCCTGGAGTGCCGTACACCGGTCTCTAAGTCCCACTGAAGCTTTCTTT.

The chain recombines TRBV2 with TRBJ2-1; D is unresolved. V lost 7 bases to trimming and J lost 6 bases, with 13 bases between them. The CDR3 sequence is 13 residues long. Germline V gene lookup returns CDR1 SNHLY and CDR2 FYNNEI. CDR3 in amino acids: CASTTYVSNEQFF. DNA of the CDR3: TGTGCCAGCACCACATACGTTTCCAATGAGCAGTTCTTC.

The rearrangement joins TRBV28 to TRBJ1-4; D is uncertain. There are 14 residues in the CDR3. Trimming shortened V by 6 bases and J by 7 bases, and 15 bases separated the two germline ends. CDR1 is MDHEN and CDR2 is SYDVKM in the germline V gene. The CDR3 reads CASSRPPGGEKLFF. In DNA form, the CDR3 reads TGTGCCAGCAGCCGACCCCCGGGTGGTGAAAAACTGTTTTTT.

J is TRBJ2-3 and V is TRBV30; D might be TRBD2 (6 bases). Looked up from germline, CDR1 is GTSNPN and CDR2 is SVGIG (reference sequence). The CDR3 sequence is 14 residues long. Trimming removed 8 bases from V and 1 base from J, with 16 bases in between. The CDR3 DNA reads as TGTGCCCAGAGGAGCTGGGAGGGCACAGATACGCAGTATTTT. This gives the protein CAQRSWEGTDTQYF.

About this clone itself: This sample includes further DNA sequences coding for the same CDR3. The chain combines TRBV6-5 with TRBJ1-1; D unclear. The V end lost 2 bases, the J end lost 3 bases, and 10 bases lay between the germline ends. This CDR3 contains 14 residues. CDR1 MNHEY and CDR2 SVGAGI come from the germline V gene. Here the CDR3 reads CASSYGVLDTEAFF. In DNA form, the CDR3 reads TGTGCCAGCAGTTACGGGGTGTTAGACACTGAAGCTTTCTTT.

V usage is TRBV3-1 (or the pseudogene TRBV3-2) and J usage is TRBJ2-5, with D possibly TRBD2 on 5 matching bases. Germline V lookup: CDR1 LGHDT, CDR2 YNNKEL (reference sequence). Trimming cost V 0 bases and J 9 bases, with 8 bases left between them. The CDR3 loop spans 12 amino acids. The CDR3 nucleotides read TGTGCCAGCAGCCAAGATCGGGGTCCCCAGTACTTC. It yields the protein CASSQDRGPQYF.

V usage is TRBV15 and J usage is TRBJ1-1, with D possibly being TRBD1 (6 bases). Germline V gene data show CDR1 as LNHNV and CDR2 as YYDKDF (reference sequence). The V gene lost 3 bases and the J gene lost 1 base, with 12 bases spanning the gap. The CDR3 runs to 15 residues. CDR3 region: CATSRVTGENTEAFF. DNA for the CDR3: TGTGCCACCAGCAGGGTGACAGGAGAGAACACTGAAGCTTTCTTT.

This clone has a single count. The V gene is TRBV5-4, the J gene TRBJ1-1, with unresolved D. The CDR3 is 15 residues long. The ends were cut back, 0 bases at V and 1 base at J, with 10 bases in the middle. Germline CDR1 and CDR2: SGHNT and YYREEE (reference sequence). The CDR3 DNA follows: TGTGCCAGCAGCTTGGATAGCCGGGGGAACACTGAAGCTTTCTTT. Amino acids: CASSLDSRGNTEAFF.

CDR3 sequence (DNA): TGTGCCAGCAGACTCTCCGGGGCCAACGTCCTGACTTTC. This encodes CASRLSGANVLTF. This chain uses TRBV11-2 with TRBJ2-6; no firm D call. CDR1 and CDR2 (germline): SGHAT, FQNNGV. V lost 6 bases, J lost 4 bases, and 7 bases lay in between. The CDR3 is 13 residues long.

The chain uses TRBV15 and TRBJ1-1, with TRBD1 matching 7 bases. The CDR3 sequence is 15 residues long. The V gene end was trimmed by 5 bases and the J gene end by 5 bases; junction bases not matched to a gene: 11. Germline values: CDR1 LNHNV, CDR2 YYDKDF (reference sequence). CDR3 bases: TGTGCCACCAGCGGGAACAGGGGACGGAATACTGAAGCTTTCTTT. This translates into CATSGNRGRNTEAFF.

The chain joins TRBV4-1 to TRBJ2-7, with D possibly matching TRBD1 (6 bases). V gave up 4 bases and J gave up 0 bases, with 13 bases separating them. Per the germline V gene, CDR1 is MGHRA and CDR2 is YSYEKL. The CDR3 consists of 15 residues. The CDR3 loop is CASSPGQSSSYEQYF. The CDR3 coding sequence is TGCGCCAGCAGCCCCGGACAGTCGAGCTCCTACGAGCAGTACTTC.

The chain employs TRBV4-1 and TRBJ1-5; 7 bases match TRBD1. Germline CDR1 is MGHRA and CDR2 is YSYEKL. The CDR3 sequence is 15 residues long. Trimming removed 0 bases from V and 9 bases from J; junction bases left unmatched: 8. The CDR3 DNA reads as TGCGCCAGCAGCCAAGAGGGGACAGTCATGCCGCCCCAGCATTTT. Translating it yields CASSQEGTVMPPQHF.

The chain carries TRBV6-2 or TRBV6-3 and TRBJ2-2; no firm D call. Trimming took 6 bases from V and 4 from J, leaving 9 bases between them. CDR1 is MNHEY, CDR2 SVGEGT, per germline. There are 13 residues in the CDR3. CDR3 residues: CASSPGLTGELFF. In nucleotides, the CDR3 is TGTGCCAGCAGCCCCGGCCTCACCGGGGAGCTGTTTTTT.